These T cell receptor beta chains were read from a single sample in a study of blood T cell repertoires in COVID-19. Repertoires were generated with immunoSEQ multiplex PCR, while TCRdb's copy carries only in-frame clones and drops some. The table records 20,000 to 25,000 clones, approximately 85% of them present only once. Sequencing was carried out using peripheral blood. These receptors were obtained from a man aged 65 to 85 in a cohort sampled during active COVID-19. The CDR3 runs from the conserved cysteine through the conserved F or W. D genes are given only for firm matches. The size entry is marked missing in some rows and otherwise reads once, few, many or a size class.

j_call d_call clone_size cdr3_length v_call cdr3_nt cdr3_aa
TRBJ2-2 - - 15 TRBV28 TGTGCCAGCAGTTTTCAGGGGACCAACACCGGGGAGCTGTTTTTT CASSFQGTNTGELFF
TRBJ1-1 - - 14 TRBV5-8 TGTGCCAGCAGCTTGGTAGGGGGTGGGACTGAAGCTTTCTTT CASSLVGGGTEAFF
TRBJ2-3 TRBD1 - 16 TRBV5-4 TGTGCCAGCAGCTCATTCAGGGGGCTGGGGACAGATACGCAGTATTTT CASSSFRGLGTDTQYF
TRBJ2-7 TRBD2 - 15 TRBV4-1 TGCGCCAGCAGCCGGGCCCTAGCGGGTACCTACGAGCAGTACTTC CASSRALAGTYEQYF
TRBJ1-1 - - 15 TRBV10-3 TGTGCCATCAGTGAGTCGAATGTAGGGGAGGGTGAAGCTTTCTTT CAISESNVGEGEAFF
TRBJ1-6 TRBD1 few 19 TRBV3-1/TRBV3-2 TGTGCCAGCAGCCAACTACCGGGACAGGGGAGCTCCTATAATTCACCCCTCCACTTT CASSQLPGQGSSYNSPLHF
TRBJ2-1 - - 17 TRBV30 TGTGCCTGGAGTGTACTGGCTAGCCGGGTTGGGGGCCGTGAGCAGTTCTTC CAWSVLASRVGGREQFF
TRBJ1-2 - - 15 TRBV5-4 TGTGCCAGCAGCCGAGGCGGGAAAGCTAACTATGGCTACACCTTC CASSRGGKANYGYTF
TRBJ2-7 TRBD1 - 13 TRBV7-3 TGTGCCAGCAGCTCCACAGGGGGCTACGAGCAGTACTTC CASSSTGGYEQYF
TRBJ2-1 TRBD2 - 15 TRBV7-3 TGTGCCAGCAGCCCGAGCGGGAGTCCGGGTAATGAGCAGTTCTTC CASSPSGSPGNEQFF
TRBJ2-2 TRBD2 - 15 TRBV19 TGTGCCAGTAGTATTGGACTAGCGGAGACCGGGGAGCTGTTTTTT CASSIGLAETGELFF
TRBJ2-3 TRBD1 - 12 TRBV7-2 TGTGCCAGCAGCTTAAGGGGACAGAGGCAGTATTTT CASSLRGQRQYF
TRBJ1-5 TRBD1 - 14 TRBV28 TGTGCCAGCAGTTGGGGACAGTACAATCAGCCCCAGCATTTT CASSWGQYNQPQHF
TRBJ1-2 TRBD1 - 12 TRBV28 TGTGCCAGCAGGGGGACAGGGGGTGGCTACACCTTC CASRGTGGGYTF
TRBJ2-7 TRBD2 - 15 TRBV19 TGTGCCAGTAGTATACAACGGGAGGGACCCTACGAGCAGTACTTC CASSIQREGPYEQYF
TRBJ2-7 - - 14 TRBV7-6 TGTGCCAGCAGCTTTAGCATTGGAACCTACGAGCAGTACTTC CASSFSIGTYEQYF
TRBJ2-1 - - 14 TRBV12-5 TGTGCTAGTGGTTTGGACGGAGGGGCAAATGAGCAGTTCTTC CASGLDGGANEQFF
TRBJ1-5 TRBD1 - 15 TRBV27 TGTGCCAGCAGTGGACGGACAGGGATAAGTCAGCCCCAGCATTTT CASSGRTGISQPQHF
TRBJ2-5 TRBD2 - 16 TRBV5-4 TGTGCCAGCAGCTTGACCGGGAGGGAGAGCGGAGAGACCCAGTACTTC CASSLTGRESGETQYF
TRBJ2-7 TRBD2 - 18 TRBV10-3 TGTGCCATCAGTTTACGGAAACTAGCGGGCGGAGGGAGAGGGGAGCAGTACTTC CAISLRKLAGGGRGEQYF
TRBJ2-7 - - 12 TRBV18 TGTGCCAGCTCGGGGGGCTCCTACGAGCAGTACTTC CASSGGSYEQYF
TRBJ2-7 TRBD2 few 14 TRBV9 TGTGCCAGCAGCCCCCGACTAGCTGGCTACGAGCAGTACTTC CASSPRLAGYEQYF